Reported below is one T cell receptor beta chain. This record belongs to a study of blood T cell repertoires in COVID-19. Study summary: Samples came from the United States, Italy and Spain, spanning acute and convalescent COVID-19. Sample material is recorded as cDNA or gDNA derived from T cells, B-cell-depleted T cells, or PBMCs.

Per the original methods: Estimates of nucleated cell counts were drawn from the amplification of reference gene primers. Sequencing was performed with immunoSEQ multiplex PCR; in TCRdb, only in-frame clones are kept and a portion is missing. The V and J calls and clone size were taken over from that table, and D and trimming were inferred from the DNA. Seen here are roughly 320,000 clones, roughly 89% observed once, and the top ten hold about 2%. Germline CDR1 SGHKS, CDR2 YYEKEE (reference sequence). The V segment lost 2 bases and the J segment 7 bases; nucleotides outside the gene matches: 2. This CDR3 contains 14 residues. It was during active infection that Seattle patients were enrolled and then longitudinally followed.

This sequence was found in a woman under 40 with COVID-19, enrolled during active disease. The chain uses TRBV5-5 and TRBJ1-4; 10 bases are a match to TRBD1. The sequenced sample consisted of peripheral blood. The chain's CDR3 is CASSLGTGVEKLFF. CDR3 sequence (DNA): TGTGCCAGCAGCTTAGGGACAGGGGTTGAAAAACTGTTTTTT.